One and the same sample provided the 28 T cell receptor beta chains below, sequenced in a study of response to subunit inactivated influenza vaccine (dated by TCRdb to 2016 to 2018). Library prep was done by RT-PCR. The instrument given in TCRdb is Illumina HiSeq 2500. TCRdb's own reprocessing of the public reads used fastp at Q25 and MiXCR and kept productive beta chains. Under each unique CDR3 protein, matching rows form one entry showing the most common genes and DNA. A total of some 570,000 distinct CDR3 sequences appear in this sample, around 10% of them only once. The biggest ten clones account for around 10% of the sample. These data are also associated with another study on T cells expressing NK-cell markers. The second publication reports: TCR beta cDNA libraries were made by 5'RACE template switching that added a universal primer site and unique molecular identifiers.

The sequencing here drew on PBMCs from blood, taken on the day of vaccination. The receptors here all came from a middle-aged man who received an inactivated influenza vaccine. Donor details come from another sample of the same person, matched by shared clones.

Many counts were recorded for this clonotype. The chain couples TRBV12-3 or TRBV12-4 to TRBJ1-5; unclear D gene. V gave up 3 bases and J gave up 4 bases, with 7 bases separating them. The CDR3 spans 13 residues. CDR3 sequence (DNA): TGTGCCAGCAGTTTTTCCCTTAATCAGCCCCAGCATTTT. This sequence encodes CASSFSLNQPQHF.

This clonotype was seen a handful of times. This rearrangement joins TRBV14 to TRBJ1-2; D is unclear. The CDR3 is made up of 13 amino acids. Germline V gene data show CDR1 as SGHDN and CDR2 as FVKESK. V was clipped by 2 bases and J by 3 bases, with 7 bases between them. The CDR3 DNA sequence: TGTGCCAGCAGCCAAAAACTGGACTATGGCTACACCTTC. Its translation: CASSQKLDYGYTF.

This clonotype was picked up many times. This chain connects TRBV29-1 to TRBJ2-1; 11 nucleotides line up with TRBD2. J was trimmed by 4 bases and V by 6 bases; bases with no gene match: 14. The CDR3 consists of 17 residues. Germline assignment: CDR1 SQVTM and CDR2 ANQGSEA. The chain's CDR3 is CSVAEGTSGISYNEQFF. In DNA form, the CDR3 reads TGCAGCGTCGCAGAAGGGACTAGCGGTATCAGTTACAATGAGCAGTTCTTC.

This clonotype was found a few times. This sequence joins TRBV5-1 and TRBJ2-7; 12 nucleotides agree with TRBD1. The CDR3 has 16 amino acids. Germline V gene lookup returns CDR1 SGHRS and CDR2 YFSETQ. J gave up 3 bases and V 3 bases, and 7 bases lay outside the gene matches. The CDR3 region is CASSSTGTGGIYEQYF. The CDR3 coding sequence is TGCGCCAGCAGCTCTACCGGGACAGGGGGCATCTACGAGCAGTACTTC.

The genes are TRBV10-3 and TRBJ2-2; the D is unclear. There are 18 residues in the CDR3. The V end lost 0 bases, the J end lost 9 bases, and 23 bases lay between the germline ends. CDR1 and CDR2 from the germline V gene are ENHRY and SYGVKD. CDR3 sequence reads: CAISESILRTELPRELFF. The CDR3, as DNA: TGTGCCATCAGTGAGTCGATCTTGCGGACGGAGCTTCCCAGGGAGCTGTTTTTT.

The chain has TRBV3-1 and TRBJ2-1, with 7 bases that match TRBD2. The ends lost 0 bases at V and 0 bases at J; junction bases unmatched: 8. The CDR3 totals 18 residues. The germline CDR1 and CDR2 sequences are LGHDT and YNNKEL (reference sequence). CDR3 nucleotide sequence: TGTGCCAGCAGCCAAGATGGCACTAGCGCAAGCTCCTACAATGAGCAGTTCTTC. As protein: CASSQDGTSASSYNEQFF.

This clonotype came up many times. V and J are TRBV5-6 and TRBJ1-4; the match to TRBD1 covers 9 bases. This CDR3 has 15 amino acids. V shed 0 bases, J shed 6 bases, and the junction held 3 bases outside the gene matches. Germline lookup yields CDR1 SGHDT and CDR2 YYEEEE. The CDR3 DNA sequence: TGTGCCAGCAGCTTGGACAGGGGGCTGGATGAAAAACTGTTTTTT. This translates into CASSLDRGLDEKLFF. Combining the CDR3 with reference TRBV5-6 and TRBJ1-4 gives the whole variable domain DAGVTQSPTHLIKTRGQQVTLRCSPKSGHDTVSWYQQALGQGPQFIFQYYEEEERQRGNFPDRFSGHQFPNYSSELNVNALLLGDSALYLCASSLDRGLDEKLFFGSGTQLSVL.

This clonotype was seen repeatedly, ten times or more. The V call is TRBV15, the J call TRBJ2-1, with 7 bases identical to TRBD2. The junction had 13 bases not matched to a gene; V was cut back by 3 bases and J by 5 bases. The CDR3 has 17 amino acids. Germline-derived CDR1 and CDR2 are LNHNV and YYDKDF (reference sequence). CDR3 loop: CATSSAPLAKGHNEQFF. Written as DNA, the CDR3 is TGTGCCACCAGCAGCGCACCACTAGCGAAGGGCCACAATGAGCAGTTCTTC.

This clonotype occurred many times. The chain combines TRBV10-3 with TRBJ2-5; TRBD1 might be the D (6 bases). Germline CDR1 and CDR2: ENHRY and SYGVKD. The CDR3 has 15 residues. V gave up 4 bases and J gave up 1 base, with 13 bases separating them. The DNA for the CDR3 is TGTGCCATCAGTGTAAGCAGGGGATTCCAAGAGACCCAGTACTTC. Residues: CAISVSRGFQETQYF.

The chain is built from TRBV6-1 and TRBJ1-1, with D perhaps TRBD1 (6 bases). The V end was cut by 6 bases, the J end by 1 base, with 12 bases between. The CDR3 consists of 14 residues. Germline V gene data show CDR1 as MNHNS and CDR2 as SASEGT. The CDR3 DNA is TGTGCCAGCAGAACCTCGACAGGGAACACTGAAGCTTTCTTT. Its protein product is CASRTSTGNTEAFF.

This clonotype has more than one count but fewer than ten. The chain is built from TRBV6-1 and TRBJ1-2; D is undetermined. V shed 4 bases and J shed 4 bases, with 7 bases lying between them. In germline, CDR1 is MNHNS, CDR2 SASEGT. This CDR3 spans 12 amino acids. CDR3 residues: CASSATGYGYTF. CDR3 DNA sequence: TGTGCCAGCAGTGCTACGGGCTATGGCTACACCTTC.

This clonotype was detected only a few times. The rearrangement joins TRBV7-9 to TRBJ2-7, with a possible D match to TRBD2 (7 bases). V was trimmed by 5 bases and J by 5 bases, leaving 19 bases between them. This CDR3 comprises 15 residues. Germline V gives CDR1 SEHNR, CDR2 FQNEAQ (reference sequence). CDR3 loop: CASSPSAGALNEQYF. The CDR3 DNA is TGTGCCAGCAGCCCTTCCGCGGGGGCTCTCAACGAGCAGTACTTC.

In its sample, this clonotype was seen a few times. The genes are TRBV28 and TRBJ2-2; D is uncertain. This CDR3 has 12 residues. The germline V gene encodes CDR1 MDHEN and CDR2 SYDVKM. Trimming removed 4 bases at V and 6 bases at J, with 6 bases between. The CDR3 DNA sequence: TGTGCCAGCAGTTCCCTCCCCGGGGAGCTGTTTTTT. Encoded protein: CASSSLPGELFF.

The chain combines TRBV4-3 with TRBJ1-1; unclear D gene. Germline V lookup: CDR1 LGHNA, CDR2 YSLEER. Trimming took 0 bases from V and 3 from J, leaving 8 bases between them. This CDR3 has 14 residues. The DNA for the CDR3 is TGCGCCAGCAGCCAAGATCCCGGGTACACTGAAGCTTTCTTT. This gives the protein CASSQDPGYTEAFF.

This chain links TRBV29-1 with TRBJ1-1; TRBD1 is a possible D gene (6 bases). The CDR3 runs 13 residues. V lost 5 bases, J lost 10 bases, and 20 bases lay in between. Germline assignment: CDR1 SQVTM and CDR2 ANQGSEA. CDR3 DNA sequence: TGCAGCGTTTTAGGGTCAGGGGCTATAGGAGCTTTCTTT. Amino acids: CSVLGSGAIGAFF.

V usage is TRBV7-4 and J usage is TRBJ1-5, with 10 bases aligning to TRBD1. This CDR3 comprises 16 residues. Losses at the gene ends were 1 base for V and 7 bases for J; bases not matched to a gene: 7. CDR1 SGHVT and CDR2 SQSDAQ come from the germline V gene. The CDR3 protein is CASSLEARTGGQPQHF. CDR3 nucleotide sequence: TGTGCCAGCAGCTTAGAGGCAAGGACAGGGGGACAGCCCCAGCATTTT.

This rearrangement joins TRBV20-1 to TRBJ2-1; 11 positions agree with TRBD2. Germline lookup yields CDR1 DFQATT and CDR2 SNEGSKA (reference sequence). This CDR3 is 15 amino acids long. V shed 2 bases, J shed 4 bases, and the junction held 4 bases outside the gene matches. The CDR3 DNA follows: TGCAGTGCTAGACCTAGACTAGCGGGATACAATGAGCAGTTCTTC. Encoded protein: CSARPRLAGYNEQFF.

The rearrangement joins TRBV10-3 to TRBJ2-6; D tentatively fits TRBD1 or TRBD2 (5 bases each). CDR1 and CDR2 (germline): ENHRY, SYGVKD. The CDR3 contains 15 residues. V lost 4 bases to trimming and J lost 4 bases, with 11 bases between them. DNA of the CDR3: TGTGCCATCAGTGGGCCGGGGACCGGGGCCAACGTCCTGACTTTC. This gives the protein CAISGPGTGANVLTF.

The chain couples TRBV6-1 to TRBJ2-7; D is perhaps TRBD2 (6 bases). V gave up 3 bases and J gave up 6 bases, with 18 bases separating them. From germline, CDR1 is MNHNS and CDR2 SASEGT. The CDR3 is 15 amino acids. Here the CDR3 reads CASSDGGSGVSEQYF. CDR3 bases: TGTGCCAGCAGTGATGGGGGGTCCGGGGTGAGCGAGCAGTACTTC.

The chain employs TRBV6-2 or TRBV6-3 and TRBJ2-3; D not resolved. The V gene's germline CDR1 is MNHEY and CDR2 SVGEGT. Trimming stripped 2 bases from V and 2 bases from J, with 14 bases between. CDR3 length equals 16 residues. CDR3 in DNA: TGTGCCAGCAGTTACGAGGTGACATTATACACAGATACGCAGTATTTT. It specifies CASSYEVTLYTDTQYF.

The rearrangement links TRBV4-2 to TRBJ2-5; possibly TRBD1 for D (6 bases). This CDR3 is 14 amino acids long. V lost 4 bases to trimming and J lost 5 bases, with 14 bases between them. In germline, CDR1 is LGHNA, CDR2 YNFKEQ. The CDR3 region has the DNA TGTGCCAGCAGCCCGGACAGTTTTGGGGAGACCCAGTACTTC. It specifies CASSPDSFGETQYF.

The V and J genes are TRBV27 and TRBJ2-7; 7 bases map to TRBD2. Germline V gene sequence: CDR1 MNHEY, CDR2 SMNVEV (reference sequence). The length of the CDR3 is 17 residues. V lost 2 bases, J lost 2 bases, and 12 bases stayed unmatched. The CDR3 DNA sequence: TGTGCCAGCAGTTTAGCGGGAGCCATCCCGGGTACCTACGAGCAGTACTTC. Residues: CASSLAGAIPGTYEQYF.

Remarks on this clonotype: Its ends do not fully match the called genes, so a read error is possible. V gene TRBV7-9 combines with J gene TRBJ2-3; 13 positions agree with TRBD2. CDR1 and CDR2 (germline): SEHNR, FQNEAQ (reference sequence). The CDR3 spans 12 residues. CDR3 DNA: TGTGCCAGCAGCACCGGGACTAGCGGGGCCCTCTTT. The encoded protein is CASSTGTSGALF.

This clonotype was observed a few times. The chain has TRBV25-1 and TRBJ2-1, with 12 bases matching TRBD2. The V and J ends lost 5 bases and 6 bases, in that order; junction bases with no gene match: 29. Germline-derived CDR1 and CDR2 are MGHDK and SYGVNS. CDR3 size: 23 residues. Written as DNA, the CDR3 is TGTGCCAGCAGTCCTTGGGGGTTACGGACTAGCGGGACGGGAACAATTCGGCCCAATGAGCAGTTCTTC. This gives the protein CASSPWGLRTSGTGTIRPNEQFF. Based on the CDR3 plus reference TRBV25-1 and TRBJ2-1, the full variable domain is EADIYQTPRYLVIGTGKKITLECSQTMGHDKMYWYQQDPGMELHLIHYSYGVNSTEKGDLSSESTVSRIRTEHFPLTLESARPSHTSQYLCASSPWGLRTSGTGTIRPNEQFFGPGTRLTVL.

In its sample, this clonotype was seen a few times. The V gene is TRBV20-1, the J gene TRBJ1-5; no reliable D call. Trimming took 4 bases from V and 8 from J, leaving 12 bases between them. In germline, CDR1 is DFQATT, CDR2 SNEGSKA (reference sequence). This CDR3 spans 12 amino acids. The CDR3 nucleotides read TGCAGTGCTACGGCCCATTCGGAGCCCCAGCATTTT. Encoded protein: CSATAHSEPQHF.

This clonotype was recorded at least ten times. J is TRBJ1-5 and V is TRBV6-1, with TRBD1 matching 7 bases. The CDR3 loop spans 15 amino acids. V lost 4 bases, J lost 3 bases, and 6 bases stayed unmatched. Germline V gene sequence: CDR1 MNHNS, CDR2 SASEGT. CDR3 region: CASSGGQFTNQPQHF. CDR3 bases: TGTGCCAGCAGTGGGGGACAGTTCACCAATCAGCCCCAGCATTTT.

This clonotype showed up just a few times. The chain is built from TRBV6-5 and TRBJ2-6; the D gene is possibly TRBD1 (6 bases). Trimming took 1 base from V and 0 from J, leaving 7 bases between them. The germline CDR1 and CDR2 sequences are MNHEY and SVGAGI. This CDR3 region has 16 residues. The CDR3, as DNA: TGTGCCAGCAGTTACTTGACAGGCTCTGGGGCCAACGTCCTGACTTTC. This codes for CASSYLTGSGANVLTF.

This clonotype has a count of ten or more. V is TRBV27 and J is TRBJ2-5, with a weak D call TRBD1 (6 bases). This CDR3 is built from 11 residues. Trimming removed 11 bases from V and 2 bases from J, with 9 bases in between. Per germline, CDR1 MNHEY and CDR2 SMNVEV (reference sequence). This CDR3 is CAPGQQETQYF. CDR3 DNA sequence: TGTGCCCCGGGACAACAAGAGACCCAGTACTTC.